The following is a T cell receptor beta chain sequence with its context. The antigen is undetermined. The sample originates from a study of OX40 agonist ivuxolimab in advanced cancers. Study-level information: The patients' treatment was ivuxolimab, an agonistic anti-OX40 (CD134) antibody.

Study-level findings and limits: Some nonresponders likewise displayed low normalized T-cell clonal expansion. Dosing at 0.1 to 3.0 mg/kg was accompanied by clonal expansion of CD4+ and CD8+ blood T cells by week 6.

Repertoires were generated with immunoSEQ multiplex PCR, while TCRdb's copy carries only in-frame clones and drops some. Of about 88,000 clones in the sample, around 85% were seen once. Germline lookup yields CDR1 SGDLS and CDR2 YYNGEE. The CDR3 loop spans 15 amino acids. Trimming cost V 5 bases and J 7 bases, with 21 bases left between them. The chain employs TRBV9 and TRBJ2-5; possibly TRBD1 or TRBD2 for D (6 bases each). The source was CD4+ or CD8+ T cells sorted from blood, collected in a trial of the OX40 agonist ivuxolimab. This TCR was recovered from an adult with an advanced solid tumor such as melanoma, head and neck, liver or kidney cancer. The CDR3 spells CASSELTGIGGTQYF. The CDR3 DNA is TGTGCCAGCAGTGAACTTACAGGGATCGGGGGGACCCAGTACTTC.